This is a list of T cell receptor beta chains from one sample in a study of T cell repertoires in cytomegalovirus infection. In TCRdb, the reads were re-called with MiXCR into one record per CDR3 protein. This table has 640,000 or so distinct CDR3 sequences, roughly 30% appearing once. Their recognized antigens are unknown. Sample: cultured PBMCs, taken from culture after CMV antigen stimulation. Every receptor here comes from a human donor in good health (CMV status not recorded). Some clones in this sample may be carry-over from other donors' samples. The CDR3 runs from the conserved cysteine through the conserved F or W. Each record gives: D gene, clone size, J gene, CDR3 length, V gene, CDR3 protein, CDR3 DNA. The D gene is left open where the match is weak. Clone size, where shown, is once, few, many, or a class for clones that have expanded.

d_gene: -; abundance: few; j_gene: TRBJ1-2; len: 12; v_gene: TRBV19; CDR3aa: CASSNANYGYTF; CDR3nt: TGTGCCAGTAGCAACGCTAACTATGGCTACACCTTC
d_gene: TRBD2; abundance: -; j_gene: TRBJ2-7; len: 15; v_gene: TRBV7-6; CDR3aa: CASSPNNGRAYEQYF; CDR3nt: TGTGCCAGCAGTCCTAATAACGGGAGGGCTTACGAGCAGTACTTC
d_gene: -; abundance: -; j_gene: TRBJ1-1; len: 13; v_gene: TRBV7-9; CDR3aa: CASANTMNTEAFF; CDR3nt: TGTGCCAGCGCTAATACCATGAACACTGAAGCTTTCTTT
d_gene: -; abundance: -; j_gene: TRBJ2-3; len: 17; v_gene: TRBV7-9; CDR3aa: CASSPRTLLTSTDTQYF; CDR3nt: TGTGCCAGCAGCCCTCGGACACTACTTACTAGCACAGATACGCAGTATTTT
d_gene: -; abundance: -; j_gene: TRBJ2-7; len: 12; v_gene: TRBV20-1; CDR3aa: CSASALAREQYF; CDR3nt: TGCAGTGCTTCAGCGTTGGCCAGGGAGCAGTACTTC
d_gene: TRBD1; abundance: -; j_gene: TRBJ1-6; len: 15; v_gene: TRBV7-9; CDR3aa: CASSLPGQRNSPLHF; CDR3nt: TGTGCCAGCAGCTTACCGGGACAGAGAAATTCACCCCTCCACTTT
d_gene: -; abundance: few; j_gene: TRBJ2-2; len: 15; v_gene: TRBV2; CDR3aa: CASTTDRVNTGELFF; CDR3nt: TGTGCCAGCACGACGGACAGAGTAAACACCGGGGAGCTGTTTTTT
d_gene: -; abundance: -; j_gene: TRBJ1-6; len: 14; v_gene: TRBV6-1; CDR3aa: CASSDGPTYSPLHF; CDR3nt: TGTGCCAGCAGTGACGGGCCCACATATTCACCCCTCCACTTT
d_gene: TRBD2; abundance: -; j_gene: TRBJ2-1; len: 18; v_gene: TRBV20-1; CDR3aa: CSARVASGEGSSYNEQFF; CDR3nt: TGCAGTGCTAGAGTCGCTAGCGGGGAGGGAAGCTCCTACAATGAGCAGTTCTTC
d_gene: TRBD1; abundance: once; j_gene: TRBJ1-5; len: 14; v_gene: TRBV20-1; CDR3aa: CSATPGGSNQPQHF; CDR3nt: TGCAGTGCGACCCCAGGGGGGAGCAATCAGCCCCAGCATTTT
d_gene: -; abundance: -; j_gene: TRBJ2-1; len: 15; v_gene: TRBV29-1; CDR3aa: CSVEVSFSRDNEQFF; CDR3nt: TGCAGCGTTGAGGTTTCCTTCTCCCGGGACAATGAGCAGTTCTTC
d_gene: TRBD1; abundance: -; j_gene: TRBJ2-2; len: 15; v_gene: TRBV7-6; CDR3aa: CASNPGGANTGELFF; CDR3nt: TGTGCCAGCAACCCAGGGGGAGCGAACACCGGGGAGCTGTTTTTT
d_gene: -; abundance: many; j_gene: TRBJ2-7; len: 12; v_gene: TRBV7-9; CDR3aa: CASSRPVREQYF; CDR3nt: TGTGCCAGCAGCCGCCCGGTACGGGAGCAGTACTTC
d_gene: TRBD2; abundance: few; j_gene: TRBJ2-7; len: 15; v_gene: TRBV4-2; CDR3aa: CASSQLSLAGYEQYF; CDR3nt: TGTGCCAGCAGCCAACTTTCGCTAGCGGGATACGAGCAGTACTTC
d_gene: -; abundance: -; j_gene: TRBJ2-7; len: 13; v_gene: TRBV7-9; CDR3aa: CASSAGASYEQYF; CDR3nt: TGTGCCAGCAGTGCAGGCGCCTCCTACGAGCAGTACTTC
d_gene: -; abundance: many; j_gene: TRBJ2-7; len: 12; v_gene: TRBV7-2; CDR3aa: CASSSRPHEQYF; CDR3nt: TGTGCCAGCAGCTCCCGGCCGCACGAGCAGTACTTC
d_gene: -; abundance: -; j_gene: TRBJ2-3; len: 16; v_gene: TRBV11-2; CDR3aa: CASSLGGARSTDTQYF; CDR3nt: TGTGCCAGCAGCTTAGGGGGGGCTAGATCCACAGATACGCAGTATTTT
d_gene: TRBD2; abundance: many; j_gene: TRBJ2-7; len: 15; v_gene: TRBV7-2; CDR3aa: CASSSWVAGAGEQYF; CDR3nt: TGTGCCAGCAGCTCATGGGTAGCGGGAGCCGGCGAGCAGTACTTC
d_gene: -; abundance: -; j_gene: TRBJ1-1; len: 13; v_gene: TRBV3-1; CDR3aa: CCHIPGRRTEAFF; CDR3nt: TGTTGCCACATTCCGGGGAGGAGGACTGAAGCTTTCTTT
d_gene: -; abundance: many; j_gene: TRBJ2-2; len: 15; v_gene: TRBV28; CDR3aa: CASSFRGKNTGELFF; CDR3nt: TGTGCCAGCAGTTTCAGGGGCAAGAACACCGGGGAGCTGTTTTTT
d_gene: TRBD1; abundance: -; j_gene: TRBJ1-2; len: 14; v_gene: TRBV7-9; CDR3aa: CASSSKQGAGGYTF; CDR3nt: TGTGCCAGCAGCTCGAAACAGGGGGCGGGCGGCTACACCTTC
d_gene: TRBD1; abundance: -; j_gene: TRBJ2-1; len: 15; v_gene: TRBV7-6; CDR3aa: CASSLGTGVMNEQFF; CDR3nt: TGTGCCAGCAGCTTAGGGACAGGTGTTATGAATGAGCAGTTCTTC
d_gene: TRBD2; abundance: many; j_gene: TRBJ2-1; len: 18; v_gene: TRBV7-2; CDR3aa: CASSLDLTSGSSYNEQFF; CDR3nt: TGTGCCAGCAGCTTAGACCTCACCAGCGGGAGCTCCTACAATGAGCAGTTCTTC
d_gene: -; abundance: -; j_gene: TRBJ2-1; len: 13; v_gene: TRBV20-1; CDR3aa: CSAPSRSGNEQFF; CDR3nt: TGCAGTGCTCCTTCGAGGAGCGGTAATGAGCAGTTCTTC
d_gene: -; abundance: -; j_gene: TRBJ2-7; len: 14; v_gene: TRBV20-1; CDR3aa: CSASYAGTRSEQYF; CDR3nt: TGCAGTGCTAGTTACGCAGGGACTCGGAGCGAGCAGTACTTC
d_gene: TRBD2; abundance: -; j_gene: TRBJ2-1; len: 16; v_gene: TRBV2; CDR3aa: CASRASELAGDNEQFF; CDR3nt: TGTGCCAGCAGGGCCTCGGAACTAGCGGGAGATAATGAGCAGTTCTTC
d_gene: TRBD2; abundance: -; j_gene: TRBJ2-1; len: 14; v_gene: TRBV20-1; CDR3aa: CSAEVAGAMNEQFF; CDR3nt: TGCAGTGCCGAGGTAGCGGGAGCTATGAATGAGCAGTTCTTC
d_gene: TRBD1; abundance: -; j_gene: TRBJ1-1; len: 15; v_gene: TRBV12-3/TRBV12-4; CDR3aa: CASSPGQGGNTEAFF; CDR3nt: TGTGCCAGCAGTCCGGGACAGGGTGGGAACACTGAAGCTTTCTTT
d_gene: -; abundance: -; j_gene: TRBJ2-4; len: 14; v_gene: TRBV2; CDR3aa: CASSDGLAKNIQYF; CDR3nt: TGTGCCAGCAGTGACGGGCTAGCCAAAAACATTCAGTACTTC
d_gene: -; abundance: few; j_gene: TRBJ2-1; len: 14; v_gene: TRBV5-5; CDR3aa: CASSSRGGGNEQFF; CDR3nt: TGTGCCAGCAGCTCCAGGGGGGGAGGCAATGAGCAGTTCTTC
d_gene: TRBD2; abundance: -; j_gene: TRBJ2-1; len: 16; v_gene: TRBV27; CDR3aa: CASSPDAGGPYNEQFF; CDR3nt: TGTGCCAGCAGTCCAGACGCGGGGGGCCCCTACAATGAGCAGTTCTTC
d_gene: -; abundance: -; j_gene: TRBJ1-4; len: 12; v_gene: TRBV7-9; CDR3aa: CASSSAGEKLFF; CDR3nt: TGTGCCAGCAGCTCCGCGGGTGAAAAACTGTTTTTT
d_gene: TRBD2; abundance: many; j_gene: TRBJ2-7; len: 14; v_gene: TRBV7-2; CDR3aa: CASSLSGGANEQYF; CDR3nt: TGTGCCAGCAGCTTAAGCGGGGGGGCTAACGAGCAGTACTTC
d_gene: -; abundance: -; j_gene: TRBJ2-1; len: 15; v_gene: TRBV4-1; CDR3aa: CASSHLTSGEDEQFF; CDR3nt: TGCGCCAGCAGCCACCTAACTAGTGGGGAAGATGAGCAGTTCTTC
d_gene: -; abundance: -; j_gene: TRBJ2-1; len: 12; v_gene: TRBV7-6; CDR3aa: CASSLPVGEQFF; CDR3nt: TGTGCCAGCAGCCTCCCGGTGGGAGAGCAGTTCTTC
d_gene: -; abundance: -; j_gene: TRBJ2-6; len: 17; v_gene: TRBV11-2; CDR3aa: CASSFFMFLPGANVLTF; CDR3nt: TGTGCCAGCAGCTTCTTCATGTTTCTCCCTGGGGCCAACGTCCTGACTTTC
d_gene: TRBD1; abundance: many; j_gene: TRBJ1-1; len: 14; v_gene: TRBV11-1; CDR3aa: CASTSGQGGTEAFF; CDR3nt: TGTGCCAGCACCTCGGGACAGGGAGGCACTGAAGCTTTCTTT
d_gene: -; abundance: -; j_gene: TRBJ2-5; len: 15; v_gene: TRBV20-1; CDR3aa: CSARDSAGWQETQYF; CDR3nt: TGCAGTGCTAGAGATTCGGCGGGGTGGCAAGAGACCCAGTACTTC
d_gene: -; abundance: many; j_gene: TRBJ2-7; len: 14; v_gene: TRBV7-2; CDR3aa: CASSLAGDSYEQYF; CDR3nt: TGTGCCAGCAGCTTAGCCGGGGACTCCTACGAGCAGTACTTC
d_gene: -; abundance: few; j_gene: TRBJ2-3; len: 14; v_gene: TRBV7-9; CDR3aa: CASSFSGAGDTQYF; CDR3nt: TGTGCCAGCAGCTTTTCGGGTGCTGGGGATACGCAGTATTTT
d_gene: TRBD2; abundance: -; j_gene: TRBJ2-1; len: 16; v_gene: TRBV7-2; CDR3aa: CASSFRVLAGGREQFF; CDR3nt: TGTGCCAGCAGCTTTCGGGTTTTAGCGGGGGGGCGTGAGCAGTTCTTC
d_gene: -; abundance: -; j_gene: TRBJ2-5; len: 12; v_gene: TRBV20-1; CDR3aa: CSARAGEETQYF; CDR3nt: TGCAGTGCTAGAGCGGGGGAAGAGACCCAGTACTTC
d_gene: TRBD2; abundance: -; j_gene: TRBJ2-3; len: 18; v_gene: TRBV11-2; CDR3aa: CASSLGLAGGPSQRSQYF; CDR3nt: TGTGCCAGCAGCTTAGGCCTAGCGGGAGGGCCTAGTCAGCGGTCGCAGTATTTT